This T cell receptor (beta chain) was sequenced during a study of T cell responses to AZD1222 COVID-19 vaccine. With regard to this clone: Its antigen is unidentified.

Repertoires were generated with immunoSEQ multiplex PCR, while TCRdb's copy carries only in-frame clones and drops some. Here the sample spans more than 100,000 clones, around 92% being singletons. The study, taken as a whole, reports: Seropositivity was recorded at baseline in only a handful of AZD1222 recipients.

The germline CDR1 and CDR2 sequences are ENHRY and SYGVKD. The ends were cut back, 1 base at V and 3 bases at J, with 10 bases in the middle. The CDR3 is 15 residues long. This sample comprised peripheral blood, obtained 28 days after the second AZD1222 dose. The chain has TRBV10-3 and TRBJ1-5; D is unclear. The clonotype comes from an adult who received the AZD1222 COVID-19 vaccine. The CDR3 DNA follows: TGTGCCATCAGTGAGTTCGGGTCCCCCAATCAGCCCCAGCATTTT. This translates into CAISEFGSPNQPQHF.